The clone carrying this T cell receptor (beta chain) came up once. The data belong to a study of blood T cell repertoires in COVID-19. The overall study: Nucleic acid was either cDNA or gDNA, and it came from T cells, B-cell-depleted T cells, or PBMCs.

This CDR3 spans 12 amino acids. V was clipped by 0 bases and J by 8 bases, with 6 bases between them. Germline CDR1 and CDR2: MNHNY and SVGAGI (reference sequence). Profiled with immunoSEQ multiplex PCR; TCRdb holds only in-frame clones, not every one. The table records about 200,000 clones, around 86% of them present only once. The TCR was taken from an elderly woman with COVID-19, enrolled during active disease. Sequenced material: peripheral blood. This chain joins TRBV6-6 and TRBJ2-3; D is uncertain. The CDR3 DNA is TGTGCCAGCAGTTACTCAGTACTTACGCAGTATTTT. Translated, it gives CASSYSVLTQYF.